This TCR beta chain appears in the sequencing data of a study of T cell responses to AZD1222 COVID-19 vaccine. Across the whole study: Pooling of second doses given at about 4 or about 12 weeks was done.

Germline V lookup: CDR1 SGHDT, CDR2 YYEEEE. V gave up 0 bases and J gave up 4 bases, with 15 bases separating them. This CDR3 is built from 16 residues. Overall study results and limits: Among the donors, most were white British and more were female, and clonal diversity was possibly underestimated.

Data came from immunoSEQ multiplex PCR; TCRdb stores just in-frame clones and leaves some out. The sample lists about 130,000 clones; roughly 86% were seen once. Note on this clone: Its antigen remains unknown.

The clonotype originates from an adult in good health. The material sequenced was peripheral blood, taken on day 0 of AZD1222 vaccination. The chain uses TRBV5-6 and TRBJ2-3; D possibly corresponds to TRBD2 (7 bases). The CDR3 nucleotides are TGTGCCAGCAGCTTGGGAGGGGGGGCCGTGGCAGATACGCAGTATTTT. It is translated as CASSLGGGAVADTQYF.